A selection of T cell receptor beta chains follows, all from one sample in a study of cytotoxic CD8 clonotypes in ibrutinib-treated CLL. TCRdb's copy holds only in-frame clones and misses some; the assay was immunoSEQ multiplex PCR. The sample includes approximately 140,000 clones, approximately 90% of them seen just once. The sample in question was PBMCs, obtained after 12 months of ibrutinib treatment. The receptors stem from a human donor with chronic lymphocytic leukemia. CDR3s include the opening cysteine and the closing phenylalanine or tryptophan. A D gene is named only where the DNA matches it firmly. Size values are once, few and many counts, or a class for expanded clones, and some rows have none.

j_call v_call clone_size d_call cdr3_length cdr3_aa cdr3_nt
TRBJ2-2 TRBV29-1 NA TRBD2 14 CSVGYLAGAGELFF TGCAGCGTTGGGTATCTAGCGGGAGCCGGGGAGCTGTTTTTT
TRBJ2-1 TRBV10-2 NA NA 15 CASSQQVSSYNEQFF TGCGCCAGCAGTCAGCAAGTGAGCTCCTACAATGAGCAGTTCTTC
TRBJ2-7 TRBV9 NA NA 14 CASSVDGFHYEQYF TGTGCCAGCAGCGTAGACGGATTTCACTACGAGCAGTACTTC
TRBJ2-5 TRBV6-1 NA NA 12 CASSVHKETQYF TGTGCCAGCAGTGTACACAAAGAGACCCAGTACTTC
TRBJ2-7 TRBV6-6 NA TRBD1 13 CASRGTGLYEQYF TGTGCCAGCAGGGGGACAGGGTTGTACGAGCAGTACTTC
TRBJ2-7 TRBV19 NA NA 15 CASSIVGDGVKEQYF TGTGCCAGTAGTATAGTGGGGGACGGAGTAAAAGAGCAGTACTTC
TRBJ1-5 TRBV15 NA NA 14 CATWGGMGNQPQHF TGTGCCACTTGGGGAGGGATGGGCAATCAGCCCCAGCATTTT
TRBJ2-5 TRBV7-8 once NA 13 CASSLGPGETQYF TGTGCCAGCAGCTTAGGGCCTGGAGAGACCCAGTACTTC
TRBJ1-1 TRBV6-1 once NA 15 CASSPQGYMNTEAFF TGTGCCAGCAGTCCACAGGGCTATATGAACACTGAAGCTTTCTTT
TRBJ2-1 TRBV9 NA TRBD2 16 CASSVGDGRARNEQFF TGTGCCAGCAGCGTAGGAGACGGGAGGGCCCGGAATGAGCAGTTCTTC
TRBJ2-1 TRBV7-9 NA NA 14 CASSLNGGLNEQFF TGTGCCAGCAGCTTAAATGGCGGGTTGAATGAGCAGTTCTTC